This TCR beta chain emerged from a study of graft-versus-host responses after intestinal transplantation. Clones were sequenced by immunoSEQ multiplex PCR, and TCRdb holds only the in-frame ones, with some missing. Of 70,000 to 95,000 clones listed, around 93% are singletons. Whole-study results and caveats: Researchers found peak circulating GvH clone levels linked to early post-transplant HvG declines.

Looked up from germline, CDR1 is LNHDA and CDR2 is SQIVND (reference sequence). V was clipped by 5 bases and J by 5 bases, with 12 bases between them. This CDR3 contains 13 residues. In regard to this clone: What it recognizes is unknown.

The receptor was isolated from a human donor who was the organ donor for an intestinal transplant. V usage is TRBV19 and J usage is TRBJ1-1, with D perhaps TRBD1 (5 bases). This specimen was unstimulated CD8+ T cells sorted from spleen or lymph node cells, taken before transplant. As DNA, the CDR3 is TGTGCCAGTAGTTCCCAGGGTGAAACTGAAGCTTTCTTT. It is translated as CASSSQGETEAFF.